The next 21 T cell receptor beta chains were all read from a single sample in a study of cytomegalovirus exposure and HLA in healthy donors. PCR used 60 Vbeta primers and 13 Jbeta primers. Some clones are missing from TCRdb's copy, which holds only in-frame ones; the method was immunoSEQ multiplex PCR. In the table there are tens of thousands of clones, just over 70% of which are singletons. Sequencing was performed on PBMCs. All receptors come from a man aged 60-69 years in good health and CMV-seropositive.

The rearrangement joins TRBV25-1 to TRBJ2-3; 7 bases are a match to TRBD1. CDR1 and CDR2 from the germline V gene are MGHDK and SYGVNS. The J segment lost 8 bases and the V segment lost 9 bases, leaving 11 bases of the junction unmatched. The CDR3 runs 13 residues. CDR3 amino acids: CASPDRDGATQYF. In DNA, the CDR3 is TGTGCCAGTCCCGACAGGGACGGGGCTACGCAGTATTTT.

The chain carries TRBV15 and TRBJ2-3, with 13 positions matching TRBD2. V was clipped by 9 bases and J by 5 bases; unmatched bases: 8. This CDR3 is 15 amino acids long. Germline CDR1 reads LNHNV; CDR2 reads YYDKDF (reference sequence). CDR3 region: CATRTSGSAGDTQYF. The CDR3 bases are TGTGCCACGAGGACTAGCGGGAGTGCGGGAGATACGCAGTATTTT.

CDR3 residues: CASGNRARQPQHF. The CDR3 nucleotides are TGTGCCAGCGGGAACAGGGCTCGTCAGCCCCAGCATTTT. The genes are TRBV6-1 and TRBJ1-5, with D perhaps matching TRBD1 (6 bases). The germline CDR1 and CDR2 sequences are MNHNS and SASEGT. V lost 8 bases, J lost 6 bases, and 14 bases lay in between. The CDR3 length is 13 residues.

The CDR3: CASSESRQRYNEQFF. CDR3 in DNA: TGCGCCAGCAGTGAGTCGAGGCAGCGGTACAATGAGCAGTTCTTC. The chain uses TRBV10-1 and TRBJ2-1; D may be TRBD2 (5 bases). Per germline, CDR1 WNHNN and CDR2 SYGVQD (reference sequence). The ends were cut back, 0 bases at V and 4 bases at J, with 10 bases in the middle. The CDR3 length is 15 residues.

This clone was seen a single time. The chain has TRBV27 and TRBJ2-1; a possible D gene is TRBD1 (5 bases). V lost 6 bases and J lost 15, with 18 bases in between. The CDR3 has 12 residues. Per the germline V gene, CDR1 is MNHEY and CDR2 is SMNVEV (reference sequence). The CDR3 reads CASRSLGQSLFF. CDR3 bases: TGTGCCAGCAGGTCTCTCGGACAATCTCTGTTCTTC.

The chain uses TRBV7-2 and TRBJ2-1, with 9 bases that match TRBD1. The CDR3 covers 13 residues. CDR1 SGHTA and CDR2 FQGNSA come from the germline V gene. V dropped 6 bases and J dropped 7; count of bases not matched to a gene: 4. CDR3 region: CASSGQGWNEQFF. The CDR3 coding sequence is TGTGCCAGCAGTGGACAGGGGTGGAATGAGCAGTTCTTC.

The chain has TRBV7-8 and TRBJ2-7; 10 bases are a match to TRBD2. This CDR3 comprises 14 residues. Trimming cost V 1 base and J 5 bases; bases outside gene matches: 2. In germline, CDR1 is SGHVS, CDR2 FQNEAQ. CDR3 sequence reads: CASSLVSGGNEQYF. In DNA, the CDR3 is TGTGCCAGCAGCTTAGTTAGCGGGGGGAACGAGCAGTACTTC. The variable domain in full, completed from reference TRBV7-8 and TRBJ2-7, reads GAGVSQSPRYKVAKRGQDVALRCDPISGHVSLFWYQQALGQGPEFLTYFQNEAQLDKSGLPSDRFFAERPEGSVSTLKIQRTQQEDSAVYLCASSLVSGGNEQYFGPGTRLTVT.

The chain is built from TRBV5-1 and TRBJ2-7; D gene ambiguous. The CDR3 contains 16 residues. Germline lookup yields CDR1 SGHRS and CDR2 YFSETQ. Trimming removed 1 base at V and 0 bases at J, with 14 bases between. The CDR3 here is CASSLTHSSSSYEQYF. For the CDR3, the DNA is TGCGCCAGCAGCTTGACCCACAGTTCCAGCTCCTACGAGCAGTACTTC.

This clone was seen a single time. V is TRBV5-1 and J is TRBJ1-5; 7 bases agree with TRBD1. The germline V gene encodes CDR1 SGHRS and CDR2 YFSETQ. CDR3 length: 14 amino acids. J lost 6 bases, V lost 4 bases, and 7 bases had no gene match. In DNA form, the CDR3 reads TGCGCCAGCAGCGAGGGGGCGGGCGGTCAGCCCCAGCATTTT. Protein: CASSEGAGGQPQHF.

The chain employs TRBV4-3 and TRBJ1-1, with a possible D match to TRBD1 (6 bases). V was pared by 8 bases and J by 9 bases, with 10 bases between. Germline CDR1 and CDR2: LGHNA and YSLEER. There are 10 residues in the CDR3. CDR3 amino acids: CASGDRQAFF. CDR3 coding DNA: TGCGCCAGCGGCGACAGGCAAGCTTTCTTT.

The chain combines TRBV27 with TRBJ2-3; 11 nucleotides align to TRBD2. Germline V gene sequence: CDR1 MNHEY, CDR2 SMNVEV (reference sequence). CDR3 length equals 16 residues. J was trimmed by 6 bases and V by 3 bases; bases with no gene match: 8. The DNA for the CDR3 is TGTGCCAGCAGTTTGCTAGCGGGGGGCTTGGGGGATACGCAGTATTTT. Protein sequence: CASSLLAGGLGDTQYF.

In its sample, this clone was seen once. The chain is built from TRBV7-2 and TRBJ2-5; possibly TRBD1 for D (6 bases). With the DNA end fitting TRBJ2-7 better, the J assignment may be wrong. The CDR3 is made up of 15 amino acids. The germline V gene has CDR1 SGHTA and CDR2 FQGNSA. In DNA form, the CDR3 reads TGTGCCAGCAGCTTACAGGGGATGGGCCGCTACGAGCAGTACTTC. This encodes CASSLQGMGRYEQYF.

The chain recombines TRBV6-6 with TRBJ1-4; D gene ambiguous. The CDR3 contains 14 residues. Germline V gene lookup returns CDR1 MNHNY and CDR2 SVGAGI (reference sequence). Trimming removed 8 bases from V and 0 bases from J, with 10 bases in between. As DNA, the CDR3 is TGTGCCAGCCGGCCGGAGGCAACTAATGAAAAACTGTTTTTT. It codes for CASRPEATNEKLFF.

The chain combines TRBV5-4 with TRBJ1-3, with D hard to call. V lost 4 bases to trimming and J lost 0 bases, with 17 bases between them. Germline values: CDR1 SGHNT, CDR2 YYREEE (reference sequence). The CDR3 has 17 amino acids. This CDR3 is CASSQGPPGDSGNTIYF. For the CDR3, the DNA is TGTGCCAGCAGCCAAGGTCCACCCGGGGACTCTGGAAACACCATATATTTT.

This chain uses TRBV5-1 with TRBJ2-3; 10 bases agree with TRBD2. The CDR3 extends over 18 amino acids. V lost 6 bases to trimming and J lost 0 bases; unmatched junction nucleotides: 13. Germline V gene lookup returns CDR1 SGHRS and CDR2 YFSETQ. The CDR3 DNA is TGCGCCAGCAACCCCGGATCGCGACTAGCGGGTAGCACAGATACGCAGTATTTT. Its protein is CASNPGSRLAGSTDTQYF.

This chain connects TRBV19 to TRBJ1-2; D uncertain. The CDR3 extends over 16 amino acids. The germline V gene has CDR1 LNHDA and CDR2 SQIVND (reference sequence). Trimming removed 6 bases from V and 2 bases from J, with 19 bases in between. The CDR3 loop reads CASSKRPPPGNYGYTF. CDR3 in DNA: TGTGCCAGTAGCAAACGTCCCCCCCCGGGAAACTATGGCTACACCTTC.

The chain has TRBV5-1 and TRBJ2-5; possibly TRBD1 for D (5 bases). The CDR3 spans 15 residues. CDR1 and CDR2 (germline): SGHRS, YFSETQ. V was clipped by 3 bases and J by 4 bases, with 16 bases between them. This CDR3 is CASSWLDTTTETQYF. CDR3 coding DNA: TGCGCCAGCAGCTGGCTGGACACAACGACAGAGACCCAGTACTTC.

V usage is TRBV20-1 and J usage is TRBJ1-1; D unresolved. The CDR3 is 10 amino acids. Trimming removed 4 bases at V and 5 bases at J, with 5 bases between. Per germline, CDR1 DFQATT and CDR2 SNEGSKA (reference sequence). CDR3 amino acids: CSAKSTEAFF. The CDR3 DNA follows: TGCAGTGCTAAGAGTACTGAAGCTTTCTTT.

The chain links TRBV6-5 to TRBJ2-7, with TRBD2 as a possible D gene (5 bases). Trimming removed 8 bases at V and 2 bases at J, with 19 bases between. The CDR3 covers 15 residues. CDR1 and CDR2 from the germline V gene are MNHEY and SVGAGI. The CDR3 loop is CASRPSGGNPYEQYF. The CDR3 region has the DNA TGTGCCAGCCGACCTTCCGGAGGAAACCCCTACGAGCAGTACTTC.

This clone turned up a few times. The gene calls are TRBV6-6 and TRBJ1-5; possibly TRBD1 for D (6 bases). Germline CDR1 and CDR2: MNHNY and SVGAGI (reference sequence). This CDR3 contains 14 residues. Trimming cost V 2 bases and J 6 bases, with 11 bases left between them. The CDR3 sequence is CASSYGQGSQPQHF. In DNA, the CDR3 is TGTGCCAGCAGTTACGGGCAGGGGTCTCAGCCCCAGCATTTT.

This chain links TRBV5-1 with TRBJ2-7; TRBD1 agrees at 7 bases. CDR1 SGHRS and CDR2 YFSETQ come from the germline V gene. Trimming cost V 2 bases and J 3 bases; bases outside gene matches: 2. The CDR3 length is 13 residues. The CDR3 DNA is TGCGCCAGCAGCTTAACAGGGGTCTACGAGCAGTACTTC. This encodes CASSLTGVYEQYF. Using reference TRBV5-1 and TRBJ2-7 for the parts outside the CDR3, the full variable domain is KAGVTQTPRYLIKTRGQQVTLSCSPISGHRSVSWYQQTPGQGLQFLFEYFSETQRNKGNFPGRFSGRQFSNSRSEMNVSTLELGDSALYLCASSLTGVYEQYFGPGTRLTVT.